This is a list of T cell receptor beta chains from one sample in a study of blood T cell repertoires in COVID-19. The method was immunoSEQ multiplex PCR; TCRdb's version includes in-frame clones alone and lacks a portion of them. The sample consists of roughly 250,000 clones, 88% of them appearing once. The sequencing sample was made of PBMCs or T cells enriched from blood (not recorded which). All receptors come from a woman aged 40-49 years with acute COVID-19. Both conserved end residues are trimmed from each CDR3. Each record gives: CDR3 protein, V gene.

CDR3aa: ASSPRSDEQY; v_gene: TRBV18
CDR3aa: ASSLEQGLIVTSRYT; v_gene: TRBV7-6
CDR3aa: ASSMEWANTGELF; v_gene: TRBV19
CDR3aa: ASSIMSDWTGELF; v_gene: TRBV19
CDR3aa: ATSDRGTGGLQETQY; v_gene: TRBV24-1
CDR3aa: ASSLVRAGGYGYT; v_gene: TRBV7-7
CDR3aa: ASSFLAGVGWETQY; v_gene: TRBV11-3
CDR3aa: ASSPTGGNEQF; v_gene: TRBV18
CDR3aa: ASSPQGAEAF; v_gene: TRBV19
CDR3aa: ASSLQGSGNTIY; v_gene: TRBV7-9
CDR3aa: AIRDRAVEDTGELF; v_gene: TRBV10-3
CDR3aa: ASSETGTFEKLF; v_gene: TRBV28
CDR3aa: ASSTGGGIVSGYT; v_gene: TRBV19
CDR3aa: ASSGLVAGEQF; v_gene: TRBV3-1/TRBV3-2
CDR3aa: ASKIRPGTIMNQPQH; v_gene: TRBV19
CDR3aa: ASSYGLAENEQF; v_gene: TRBV5-1